This TCR beta chain was recovered during a study of T cell repertoires in cytomegalovirus infection. TCRdb redid the calling of the reads with MiXCR, one entry per CDR3 protein. This table has around 300,000 distinct CDR3 sequences, about 25% appearing once. CDR1 SGHVS and CDR2 FNYEAQ come from the germline V gene. Trimming removed 3 bases from V and 5 bases from J, with 16 bases in between. This CDR3 has 15 residues. The sample comprised PBMCs. This receptor was obtained from a human donor in good health (CMV status not recorded). Some clones in this sample may be carry-over from other donors' samples. The chain combines TRBV7-6 with TRBJ2-5; D gene uncertain. CDR3: CASSFRATLGETQYF. The CDR3, as DNA: TGTGCCAGCAGCTTTCGGGCCACCTTGGGGGAGACCCAGTACTTC.